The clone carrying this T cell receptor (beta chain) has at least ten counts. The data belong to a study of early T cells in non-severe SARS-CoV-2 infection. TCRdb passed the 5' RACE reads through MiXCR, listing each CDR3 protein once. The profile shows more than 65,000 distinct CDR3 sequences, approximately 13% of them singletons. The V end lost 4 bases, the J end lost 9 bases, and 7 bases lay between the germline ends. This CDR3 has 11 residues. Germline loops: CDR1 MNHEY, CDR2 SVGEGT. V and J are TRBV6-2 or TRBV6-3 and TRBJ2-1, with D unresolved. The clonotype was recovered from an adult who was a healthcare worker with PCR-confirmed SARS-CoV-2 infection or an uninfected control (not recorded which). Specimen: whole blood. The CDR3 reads CASSSGVEQFF. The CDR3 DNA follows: TGTGCCAGCAGTTCTGGAGTTGAGCAGTTCTTC.